The rows below give T cell receptor beta chains drawn from one sample of a study of beta chain features in type 1 diabetes. The protocol was immunoSEQ multiplex PCR, while the TCRdb copy is restricted to in-frame clones and leaves out a portion. The sample includes some 110,000 clones, about 15% of them seen just once. Sequenced: central memory CD4+ T cells from blood. These receptors came from a man aged 30 to 39 with type 1 diabetes. CDR3s include the opening cysteine and the closing phenylalanine or tryptophan. D genes are given only for firm matches. Clone sizes are given selectively: once, few, many, or a class where the clone is expanded.

CDR3aa: CASERDKNTGELFF; CDR3nt: TGTGCCAGCGAGAGGGACAAGAACACCGGGGAGCTGTTTTTT; abundance: NA; d_gene: NA; v_gene: TRBV19; j_gene: TRBJ2-2
CDR3aa: CASSVAPTGEGTF; CDR3nt: TGTGCCAGCAGCGTAGCTCCCACAGGGGAGGGAACCTTC; abundance: few; d_gene: TRBD1; v_gene: TRBV9; j_gene: TRBJ1-2
CDR3aa: CASSLVGFGDEQFF; CDR3nt: TGTGCCAGCAGCCTTGTAGGGTTTGGCGATGAGCAGTTCTTC; abundance: many; d_gene: NA; v_gene: TRBV14; j_gene: TRBJ2-1
CDR3aa: CSVEIRQSVYF; CDR3nt: TGCAGCGTTGAGATTCGGCAGTCAGTGTACTTC; abundance: NA; d_gene: NA; v_gene: TRBV29-1; j_gene: TRBJ2-4
CDR3aa: CASSPGDSTDTQYF; CDR3nt: TGTGCCAGTAGTCCTGGGGACAGCACAGATACGCAGTATTTT; abundance: NA; d_gene: NA; v_gene: TRBV19; j_gene: TRBJ2-3
CDR3aa: CASSSWTGAGGYTF; CDR3nt: TGTGCCAGCAGCTCCTGGACAGGGGCGGGTGGCTACACCTTC; abundance: many; d_gene: TRBD1; v_gene: TRBV7-2; j_gene: TRBJ1-2
CDR3aa: CAISDFWLAGYNASTDTQYF; CDR3nt: TGTGCCATCAGTGATTTTTGGCTAGCGGGATACAACGCTAGCACAGATACGCAGTATTTT; abundance: few; d_gene: TRBD2; v_gene: TRBV10-3; j_gene: TRBJ2-3
CDR3aa: CSVESGSLDTQYF; CDR3nt: TGCAGCGTTGAATCAGGGAGTCTAGATACGCAGTATTTT; abundance: NA; d_gene: NA; v_gene: TRBV29-1; j_gene: TRBJ2-3
CDR3aa: CASSLGQDEQFF; CDR3nt: TGTGCCAGCAGCCTTGGTCAAGATGAGCAGTTCTTC; abundance: NA; d_gene: NA; v_gene: TRBV5-4; j_gene: TRBJ2-1
CDR3aa: CASRTALSTDTQYF; CDR3nt: TGTGCCAGCAGGACCGCACTAAGCACAGATACGCAGTATTTT; abundance: NA; d_gene: NA; v_gene: TRBV6-5; j_gene: TRBJ2-3
CDR3aa: CASSSIQGAGEKLFF; CDR3nt: TGTGCCAGCAGCTCTATACAGGGGGCGGGTGAAAAACTGTTTTTT; abundance: few; d_gene: TRBD1; v_gene: TRBV7-9; j_gene: TRBJ1-4
CDR3aa: CASSSHSDLRFALHF; CDR3nt: TGTGCCAGCAGCTCCCACTCGGACCTTCGGTTTGCCCTCCACTTT; abundance: NA; d_gene: NA; v_gene: TRBV7-9; j_gene: TRBJ1-6
CDR3aa: CSVQLSSPTNTGELFF; CDR3nt: TGCAGCGTTCAATTATCCTCCCCTACGAACACCGGGGAGCTGTTTTTT; abundance: many; d_gene: NA; v_gene: TRBV29-1; j_gene: TRBJ2-2
CDR3aa: CASSLMTSSYEQYF; CDR3nt: TGCGCCAGCAGCCTGATGACTTCCTCCTACGAGCAGTACTTC; abundance: NA; d_gene: NA; v_gene: TRBV4-3; j_gene: TRBJ2-7
CDR3aa: CASSYQTGPYEQYF; CDR3nt: TGCGCCAGCAGCTATCAGACAGGGCCCTACGAGCAGTACTTC; abundance: NA; d_gene: TRBD1; v_gene: TRBV5-1; j_gene: TRBJ2-7
CDR3aa: CASSLIGDEQYF; CDR3nt: TGTGCCAGCAGCTTAATAGGGGACGAGCAGTACTTC; abundance: NA; d_gene: NA; v_gene: TRBV7-9; j_gene: TRBJ2-7
CDR3aa: CASSLFSTDTQYF; CDR3nt: TGTGCCAGCAGTCTGTTCAGCACAGATACGCAGTATTTT; abundance: NA; d_gene: NA; v_gene: TRBV5-4; j_gene: TRBJ2-3
CDR3aa: CASSLRAGQGETQYF; CDR3nt: TGTGCCAGCAGCTTACGTGCGGGACAGGGGGAGACCCAGTACTTC; abundance: few; d_gene: TRBD1; v_gene: TRBV5-6; j_gene: TRBJ2-5
CDR3aa: CASSSFSGGPYEQYF; CDR3nt: TGTGCCAGCAGTTCATTTAGCGGGGGGCCCTACGAGCAGTACTTC; abundance: NA; d_gene: TRBD2; v_gene: TRBV7-9; j_gene: TRBJ2-7
CDR3aa: CASSRDGQGQTQYF; CDR3nt: TGTGCCAGCAGCCGAGACGGACAGGGCCAGACCCAGTACTTC; abundance: NA; d_gene: TRBD1; v_gene: TRBV6-5; j_gene: TRBJ2-5
CDR3aa: CASSPGTGNSNQPQHF; CDR3nt: TGTGCCAGCTCGCCTGGGACGGGGAATAGCAATCAGCCCCAGCATTTT; abundance: NA; d_gene: NA; v_gene: TRBV18; j_gene: TRBJ1-5
CDR3aa: CASSSLGAGRNEQFF; CDR3nt: TGTGCCAGCAGTTCCTTGGGGGCAGGGAGGAATGAGCAGTTCTTC; abundance: NA; d_gene: NA; v_gene: TRBV27; j_gene: TRBJ2-1